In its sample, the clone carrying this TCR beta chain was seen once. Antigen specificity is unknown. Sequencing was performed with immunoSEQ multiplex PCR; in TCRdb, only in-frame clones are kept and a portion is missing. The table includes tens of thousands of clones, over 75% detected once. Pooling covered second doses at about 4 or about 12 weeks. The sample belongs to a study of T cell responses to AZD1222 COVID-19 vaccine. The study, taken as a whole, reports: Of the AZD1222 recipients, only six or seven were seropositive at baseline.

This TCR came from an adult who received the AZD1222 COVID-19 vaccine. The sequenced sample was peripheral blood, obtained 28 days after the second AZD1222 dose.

CDR3 DNA: TGCGCCAGCAGCACTAGCGCGGCTTTCACAGATACGCAGTATTTT. This codes for CASSTSAAFTDTQYF. J is TRBJ2-3 and V is TRBV5-1; TRBD2 matches 7 bases. CDR1 and CDR2 (germline): SGHRS, YFSETQ. The CDR3 sequence is 15 residues long. The ends lost 4 bases at V and 2 bases at J; junction bases unmatched: 7.